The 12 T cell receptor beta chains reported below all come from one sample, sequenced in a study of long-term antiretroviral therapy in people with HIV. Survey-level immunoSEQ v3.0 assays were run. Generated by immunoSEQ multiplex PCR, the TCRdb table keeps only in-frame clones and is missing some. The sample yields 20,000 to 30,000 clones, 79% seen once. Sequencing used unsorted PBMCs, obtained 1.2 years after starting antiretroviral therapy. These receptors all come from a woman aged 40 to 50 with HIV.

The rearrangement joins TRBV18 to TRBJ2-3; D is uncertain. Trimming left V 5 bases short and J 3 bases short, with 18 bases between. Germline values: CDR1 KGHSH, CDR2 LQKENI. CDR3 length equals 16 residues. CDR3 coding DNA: TGTGCCAGCTCAGCCCCTCGCCCGGGTGGAACAGATACGCAGTATTTT. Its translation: CASSAPRPGGTDTQYF.

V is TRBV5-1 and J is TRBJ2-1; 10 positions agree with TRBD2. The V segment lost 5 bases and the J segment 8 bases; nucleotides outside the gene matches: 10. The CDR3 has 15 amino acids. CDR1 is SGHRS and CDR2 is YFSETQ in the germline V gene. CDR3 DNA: TGCGCCAGCAGGAAGCGGGGGGGTTCCGAGGATGAGCAGTTCTTC. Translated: CASRKRGGSEDEQFF.

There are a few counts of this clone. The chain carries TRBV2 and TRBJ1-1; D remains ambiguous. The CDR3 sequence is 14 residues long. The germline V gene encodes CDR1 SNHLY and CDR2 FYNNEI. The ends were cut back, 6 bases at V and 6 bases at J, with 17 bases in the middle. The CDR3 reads CASRLGTGNAEAFF. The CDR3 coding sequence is TGTGCCAGCAGGTTGGGCACGGGTAACGCTGAAGCTTTCTTT. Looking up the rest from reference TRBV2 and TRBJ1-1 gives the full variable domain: EPEVTQTPSHQVTQMGQEVILRCVPISNHLYFYWYRQILGQKVEFLVSFYNNEISEKSEIFDDQFSVERPDGSNFTLKIRSTKLEDSAMYFCASRLGTGNAEAFFGQGTRLTVV.

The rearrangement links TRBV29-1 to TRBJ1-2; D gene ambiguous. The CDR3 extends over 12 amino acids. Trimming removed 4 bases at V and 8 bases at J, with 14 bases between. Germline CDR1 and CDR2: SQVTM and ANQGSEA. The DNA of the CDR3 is TGCAGCGTTGTTTCTGGAGGTGTCGGCTACACCTTC. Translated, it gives CSVVSGGVGYTF.

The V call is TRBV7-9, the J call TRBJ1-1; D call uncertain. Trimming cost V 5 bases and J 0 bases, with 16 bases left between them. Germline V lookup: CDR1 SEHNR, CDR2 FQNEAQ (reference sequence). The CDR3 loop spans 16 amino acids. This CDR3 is CASSLPDYRMNTEAFF. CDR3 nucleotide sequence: TGTGCCAGCAGCCTCCCCGACTACAGAATGAACACTGAAGCTTTCTTT.

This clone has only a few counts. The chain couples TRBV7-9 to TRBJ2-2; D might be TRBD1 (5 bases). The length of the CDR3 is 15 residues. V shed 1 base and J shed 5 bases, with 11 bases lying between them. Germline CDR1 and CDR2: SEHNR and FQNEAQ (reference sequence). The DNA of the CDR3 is TGTGCCAGCAGCTTAGTCAGGGTGTGGACCGGGGAGCTGTTTTTT. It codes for CASSLVRVWTGELFF.

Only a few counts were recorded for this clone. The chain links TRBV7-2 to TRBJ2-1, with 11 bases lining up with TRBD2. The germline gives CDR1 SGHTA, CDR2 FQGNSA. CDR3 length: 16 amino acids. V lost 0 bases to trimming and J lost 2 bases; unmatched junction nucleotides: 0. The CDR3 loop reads CASSLASGGAYNEQFF. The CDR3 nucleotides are TGTGCCAGCAGCTTAGCTAGCGGGGGGGCCTACAATGAGCAGTTCTTC.

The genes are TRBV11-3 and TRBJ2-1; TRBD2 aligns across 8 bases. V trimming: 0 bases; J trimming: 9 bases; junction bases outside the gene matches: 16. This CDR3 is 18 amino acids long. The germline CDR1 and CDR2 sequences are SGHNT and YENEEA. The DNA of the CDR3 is TGTGCCAGCAGCTTAGAGCTGGCCTTCCGGGGGGGAGGGGGTGAGCAGTTCTTC. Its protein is CASSLELAFRGGGGEQFF.

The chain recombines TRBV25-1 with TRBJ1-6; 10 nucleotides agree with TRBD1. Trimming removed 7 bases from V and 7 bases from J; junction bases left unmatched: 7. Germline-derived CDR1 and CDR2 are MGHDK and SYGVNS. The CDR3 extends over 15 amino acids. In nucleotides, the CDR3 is TGTGCCAGCACCCGATCGACAGGGGGCAATTCACCCCTCCACTTT. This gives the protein CASTRSTGGNSPLHF.

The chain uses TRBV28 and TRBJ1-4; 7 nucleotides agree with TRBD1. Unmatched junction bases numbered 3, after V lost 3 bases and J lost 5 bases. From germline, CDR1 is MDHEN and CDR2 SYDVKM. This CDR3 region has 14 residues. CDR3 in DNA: TGTGCCAGCAGTTTCGAGACAGGGAATGAAAAACTGTTTTTT. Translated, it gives CASSFETGNEKLFF.

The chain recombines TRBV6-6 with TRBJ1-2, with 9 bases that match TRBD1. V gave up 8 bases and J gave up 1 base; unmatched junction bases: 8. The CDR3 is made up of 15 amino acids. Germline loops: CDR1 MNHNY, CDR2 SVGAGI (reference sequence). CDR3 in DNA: TGTGCCAGCGGATCACAGGGGGCCAGTAACTATGGCTACACCTTC. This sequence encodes CASGSQGASNYGYTF.

The CDR3 sequence: CAISESLFRSGNQPQHF. In DNA, the CDR3 is TGTGCCATCAGTGAGTCGTTATTCAGGTCCGGCAATCAGCCCCAGCATTTT. The genes are TRBV10-3 and TRBJ1-5; the D is unclear. The CDR3 contains 17 residues. Germline lookup yields CDR1 ENHRY and CDR2 SYGVKD. V was trimmed by 0 bases and J by 2 bases, leaving 14 bases between them.